A single sample gave rise to the 22 T cell receptor beta chains below, sequenced in a study of CD4+ T cells in melanoma. Measured with immunoSEQ multiplex PCR; TCRdb has only the in-frame clones, and not every one. The sample comprises roughly 50,000 clones, about 91% of which are singletons, and roughly 10% rests with the top ten. Source material: peripheral blood. These receptor sequences come from a human donor with melanoma.

This chain links TRBV27 with TRBJ1-1; 9 nucleotides match TRBD1. The CDR3 is made up of 15 amino acids. Germline V gene sequence: CDR1 MNHEY, CDR2 SMNVEV (reference sequence). V lost 0 bases to trimming and J lost 4 bases; unmatched junction nucleotides: 3. CDR3 protein: CASSLSMTGGTEAFF. In DNA form, the CDR3 reads TGTGCCAGCAGTTTATCGATGACAGGGGGCACTGAAGCTTTCTTT.

The rearrangement links TRBV25-1 to TRBJ2-7; tentative D call: TRBD2 (6 bases). V was trimmed by 2 bases and J by 6 bases, leaving 14 bases between them. Per germline, CDR1 MGHDK and CDR2 SYGVNS. CDR3 size: 14 residues. The CDR3 DNA sequence: TGTGCCAGCAGTGAAAGGGACTGCAACTCCGAGCAGTACTTC. This encodes CASSERDCNSEQYF.

The chain uses TRBV7-9 and TRBJ1-5, with 7 bases matching TRBD1. J was trimmed by 0 bases and V by 5 bases; bases with no gene match: 4. CDR1 SEHNR and CDR2 FQNEAQ come from the germline V gene (reference sequence). This CDR3 is 15 amino acids long. The CDR3, as DNA: TGTGCCAGCAGCCAGGGGGACAGTAGCAATCAGCCCCAGCATTTT. Residues: CASSQGDSSNQPQHF.

Details on this clone: Other DNA sequences in this sample translate to the same CDR3. J is TRBJ1-1 and V is TRBV5-4; D gene uncertain. The CDR3 has 13 residues. V was clipped by 3 bases and J by 6 bases, with 12 bases between them. Germline assignment: CDR1 SGHNT and CDR2 YYREEE (reference sequence). CDR3: CASSWKGVAEAFF. The CDR3 coding sequence is TGTGCCAGCAGCTGGAAGGGAGTCGCTGAAGCTTTCTTT.

The chain employs TRBV19 and TRBJ2-2; D unclear. The CDR3 is made up of 15 amino acids. Germline V gene lookup returns CDR1 LNHDA and CDR2 SQIVND (reference sequence). Trimming stripped 4 bases from V and 0 bases from J, with 9 bases between. Here the CDR3 DNA reads TGTGCCAGTAGTACCGGTCAGTCGAACACCGGGGAGCTGTTTTTT. Encoded protein: CASSTGQSNTGELFF.

The V call is TRBV10-3, the J call TRBJ2-7, with D perhaps TRBD1 (6 bases). The germline V and J ends were trimmed by 4 bases and 2 bases, with 6 bases remaining between them. The germline V gene encodes CDR1 ENHRY and CDR2 SYGVKD. This CDR3 region has 12 residues. CDR3 in amino acids: CAISGQAYEQYF. CDR3 DNA: TGTGCCATCAGTGGACAGGCCTACGAGCAGTACTTC.

This rearrangement joins TRBV6-5 to TRBJ2-7; 8 positions match TRBD1. The CDR3 runs to 15 residues. Germline V gives CDR1 MNHEY, CDR2 SVGAGI. V trimming: 10 bases; J trimming: 3 bases; junction bases outside the gene matches: 14. The CDR3 DNA reads as TGTGCCACTGGTACCATGGACAGGGTAGGCTACGAGCAGTACTTC. Protein product: CATGTMDRVGYEQYF.

The rearrangement uses TRBV18 and TRBJ2-2; D remains unclear. V was cut by 2 bases and J by 0 bases, with 4 bases left in between. The V gene's germline CDR1 is KGHSH and CDR2 LQKENI. The CDR3 is 14 amino acids. CDR3 residues: CASSPFSNTGELFF. The DNA of the CDR3 is TGTGCCAGCTCACCATTTTCGAACACCGGGGAGCTGTTTTTT.

The rearrangement joins TRBV11-2 to TRBJ2-1; D remains ambiguous. The CDR3 length is 15 residues. V gave up 1 base and J gave up 0 bases, with 7 bases separating them. Germline V gene lookup returns CDR1 SGHAT and CDR2 FQNNGV. For the CDR3, the DNA is TGTGCCAGCAGCTTAGTGACTCACTCCTACAATGAGCAGTTCTTC. This gives the protein CASSLVTHSYNEQFF.

The CDR3 is CASSPGGGNQPQHF. Here the CDR3 DNA reads TGTGCCAGCAGCCCTGGGGGGGGCAATCAGCCCCAGCATTTT. The chain combines TRBV11-2 with TRBJ1-5, with D perhaps matching TRBD1 (5 bases). V was trimmed by 5 bases and J by 2 bases, leaving 10 bases between them. CDR3 length: 14 amino acids. Germline V gene sequence: CDR1 SGHAT, CDR2 FQNNGV.

V gene TRBV9 combines with J gene TRBJ2-3; 9 nucleotides match TRBD2. The germline CDR1 and CDR2 sequences are SGDLS and YYNGEE. This CDR3 region has 16 residues. The J segment lost 1 base and the V segment lost 0 bases, leaving 3 bases of the junction unmatched. The CDR3 protein is CASSVESSGGTDTQYF. CDR3 nucleotide sequence: TGTGCCAGCAGCGTAGAATCTAGCGGGGGCACAGATACGCAGTATTTT. Looking up the rest from reference TRBV9 and TRBJ2-3 gives the full variable domain: DSGVTQTPKHLITATGQRVTLRCSPRSGDLSVYWYQQSLDQGLQFLIQYYNGEERAKGNILERFSAQQFPDLHSELNLSSLELGDSALYFCASSVESSGGTDTQYFGPGTRLTVL.

This clone occurred a few times. The chain uses TRBV15 and TRBJ2-1; the D gene could be TRBD1 or TRBD2 (5 bases each). The CDR3 totals 15 residues. The germline gives CDR1 LNHNV, CDR2 YYDKDF (reference sequence). The V gene lost 4 bases and the J gene lost 3 bases, with 13 bases spanning the gap. CDR3 residues: CATSMGEPVYNEQFF. As DNA, the CDR3 is TGTGCCACCAGCATGGGGGAACCAGTCTACAATGAGCAGTTCTTC. Full variable domain (missing parts from reference TRBV15 and TRBJ2-1): DAMVIQNPRYQVTQFGKPVTLSCSQTLNHNVMYWYQQKSSQAPKLLFHYYDKDFNNEADTPDNFQSRRPNTSFCFLDIRSPGLGDTAMYLCATSMGEPVYNEQFFGPGTRLTVL.

V is TRBV4-3 and J is TRBJ1-3; D gene ambiguous. This CDR3 contains 14 residues. The germline CDR1 and CDR2 sequences are LGHNA and YSLEER. V dropped 3 bases and J dropped 0 bases, with 6 bases sitting between them. For the CDR3, the DNA is TGCGCCAGCAGCCAGAAATCCTCTGGAAACACCATATATTTT. This translates into CASSQKSSGNTIYF.

The chain uses TRBV29-1 and TRBJ2-1; 7 positions agree with TRBD1. Germline V gene sequence: CDR1 SQVTM, CDR2 ANQGSEA. This CDR3 comprises 15 residues. V was clipped by 4 bases and J by 2 bases; unmatched bases: 8. CDR3 sequence (DNA): TGCAGCGTTGTTACAGGGGCAGGACCCTACAATGAGCAGTTCTTC. This gives the protein CSVVTGAGPYNEQFF.

The chain is built from TRBV2 and TRBJ1-1; 9 nucleotides line up with TRBD1. Germline CDR1 reads SNHLY; CDR2 reads FYNNEI. The V gene end was trimmed by 3 bases and the J gene end by 2 bases; junction bases not matched to a gene: 4. CDR3 length equals 15 residues. The DNA for the CDR3 is TGTGCCAGCAGTGAGTTCACAGGGGGCAACACTGAAGCTTTCTTT. Translated, it gives CASSEFTGGNTEAFF.

The chain has TRBV14 and TRBJ2-1, with TRBD2 matching over 7 bases. This CDR3 comprises 14 residues. The germline CDR1 and CDR2 sequences are SGHDN and FVKESK. The ends lost 3 bases at V and 7 bases at J; junction bases unmatched: 6. CDR3 region: CASSQMGTTNEQFF. CDR3 DNA sequence: TGTGCCAGCAGCCAGATGGGGACTACTAATGAGCAGTTCTTC. The entire variable domain, with the rest obtained from reference TRBV14 and TRBJ2-1, is as follows: EAGVTQFPSHSVIEKGQTVTLRCDPISGHDNLYWYRRVMGKEIKFLLHFVKESKQDESGMPNNRFLAERTGGTYSTLKVQPAELEDSGVYFCASSQMGTTNEQFFGPGTRLTVL.

This clone was found once. CDR3 residues: CASSSAGGNEQYF. In DNA form, the CDR3 reads TGTGCCAGCAGCTCCGCGGGGGGGAACGAGCAGTACTTC. V and J are TRBV7-3 and TRBJ2-7; 9 positions match TRBD2. Germline CDR1 reads SGHTA; CDR2 reads FQGTGA. This CDR3 spans 13 amino acids. The trim removed 4 bases at V and 5 bases at J, leaving 3 bases unmatched.

This chain links TRBV9 with TRBJ1-1; unclear D gene. Between the trimmed V and J ends, which lost 3 bases and 4 bases, there was a span of 10 bases. This CDR3 has 13 amino acids. From germline, CDR1 is SGDLS and CDR2 YYNGEE. The CDR3 bases are TGTGCCAGCAGCGCCTCGTATCGCACTGAAGCTTTCTTT. It specifies CASSASYRTEAFF.

V and J are TRBV4-1 and TRBJ1-2; weak D call: TRBD1 (5 bases). In germline, CDR1 is MGHRA, CDR2 YSYEKL. The CDR3 covers 19 residues. V was clipped by 3 bases and J by 4 bases, with 27 bases between them. The CDR3 loop reads CASSHLLRVGQGNSYGYTF. DNA of the CDR3: TGCGCCAGCAGCCATCTTTTGAGGGTAGGTCAGGGAAATTCCTATGGCTACACCTTC.

The rearrangement joins TRBV13 to TRBJ1-2; 12 bases map to TRBD1. There are 16 residues in the CDR3. The germline V gene has CDR1 PRHDT and CDR2 FYEKMQ (reference sequence). V lost 2 bases, J lost 4 bases, and 5 bases stayed unmatched. The CDR3 DNA reads as TGTGCCAGCAGCTTACGCGGGACAGGGGGCGTCTATGGCTACACCTTC. It encodes CASSLRGTGGVYGYTF.

This clone is a singleton in its sample. One end of the junction varies from germline; a read error may be responsible. The genes are TRBV4-3 and TRBJ2-7; perhaps TRBD1 as D (5 bases). From germline, CDR1 is LGHNA and CDR2 YSLEER. CDR3 length: 14 residues. CDR3 sequence reads: CASSPDSFGYGQYF. CDR3 coding DNA: TGCGCCAGCAGCCCAGACAGTTTCGGGTACGGGCAGTACTTC.

This chain joins TRBV7-2 and TRBJ1-4; TRBD1 matches 9 bases. The V segment lost 5 bases and the J segment 7 bases; nucleotides outside the gene matches: 5. CDR1 and CDR2 from the germline V gene are SGHTA and FQGNSA. There are 14 residues in the CDR3. The DNA of the CDR3 is TGTGCCAGCAGCGGACAGGGGCTGGCTGAAAAACTGTTTTTT. Translated, it gives CASSGQGLAEKLFF.